This TCR beta chain was documented in a study of blood T cells in healthy people across ages. Study-wide results and limits: Both naive CD4+ cell counts and diversity were greater in long-lived donors than in aged donors.

The CDR3 totals 16 residues. Germline V gene sequence: CDR1 LGHNA, CDR2 YSLEER. This clonotype was observed a few times. Antigen specificity is unknown. With a J-beta primer mix and a sample-barcoded 5' primer, a second PCR ran about 7 to 12 cycles. TCRdb passed the 5' RACE reads through MiXCR, listing each CDR3 protein once. The sample has hundreds of thousands of distinct CDR3 sequences, about 21% seen once. This sequence originates from a man in his 70s in good health. The sequenced sample was blood. The chain links TRBV4-3 to TRBJ2-5, with 10 positions matching TRBD2. The DNA end favors TRBJ2-1, so the J call may be wrong. This CDR3 is CASSHTGTSVSDEQFF. The CDR3, as DNA: TGCGCCAGCAGCCATACCGGGACTAGCGTTTCGGATGAGCAGTTCTTC.